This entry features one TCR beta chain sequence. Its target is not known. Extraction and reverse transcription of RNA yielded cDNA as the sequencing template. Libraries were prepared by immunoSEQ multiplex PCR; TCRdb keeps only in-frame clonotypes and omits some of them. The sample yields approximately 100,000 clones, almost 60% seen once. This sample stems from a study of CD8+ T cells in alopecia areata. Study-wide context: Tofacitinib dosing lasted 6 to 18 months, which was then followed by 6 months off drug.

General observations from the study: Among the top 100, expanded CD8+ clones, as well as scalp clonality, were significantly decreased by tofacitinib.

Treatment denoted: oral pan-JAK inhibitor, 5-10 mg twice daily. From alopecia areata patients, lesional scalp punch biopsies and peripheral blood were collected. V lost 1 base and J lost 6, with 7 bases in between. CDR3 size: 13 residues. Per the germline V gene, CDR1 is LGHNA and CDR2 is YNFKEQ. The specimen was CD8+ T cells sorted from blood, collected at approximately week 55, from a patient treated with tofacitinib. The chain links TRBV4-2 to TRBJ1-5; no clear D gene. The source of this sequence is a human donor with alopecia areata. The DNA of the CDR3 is TGTGCCAGCAGCCAAGTTGAGGGTCAGCCCCAGCATTTT. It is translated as CASSQVEGQPQHF.